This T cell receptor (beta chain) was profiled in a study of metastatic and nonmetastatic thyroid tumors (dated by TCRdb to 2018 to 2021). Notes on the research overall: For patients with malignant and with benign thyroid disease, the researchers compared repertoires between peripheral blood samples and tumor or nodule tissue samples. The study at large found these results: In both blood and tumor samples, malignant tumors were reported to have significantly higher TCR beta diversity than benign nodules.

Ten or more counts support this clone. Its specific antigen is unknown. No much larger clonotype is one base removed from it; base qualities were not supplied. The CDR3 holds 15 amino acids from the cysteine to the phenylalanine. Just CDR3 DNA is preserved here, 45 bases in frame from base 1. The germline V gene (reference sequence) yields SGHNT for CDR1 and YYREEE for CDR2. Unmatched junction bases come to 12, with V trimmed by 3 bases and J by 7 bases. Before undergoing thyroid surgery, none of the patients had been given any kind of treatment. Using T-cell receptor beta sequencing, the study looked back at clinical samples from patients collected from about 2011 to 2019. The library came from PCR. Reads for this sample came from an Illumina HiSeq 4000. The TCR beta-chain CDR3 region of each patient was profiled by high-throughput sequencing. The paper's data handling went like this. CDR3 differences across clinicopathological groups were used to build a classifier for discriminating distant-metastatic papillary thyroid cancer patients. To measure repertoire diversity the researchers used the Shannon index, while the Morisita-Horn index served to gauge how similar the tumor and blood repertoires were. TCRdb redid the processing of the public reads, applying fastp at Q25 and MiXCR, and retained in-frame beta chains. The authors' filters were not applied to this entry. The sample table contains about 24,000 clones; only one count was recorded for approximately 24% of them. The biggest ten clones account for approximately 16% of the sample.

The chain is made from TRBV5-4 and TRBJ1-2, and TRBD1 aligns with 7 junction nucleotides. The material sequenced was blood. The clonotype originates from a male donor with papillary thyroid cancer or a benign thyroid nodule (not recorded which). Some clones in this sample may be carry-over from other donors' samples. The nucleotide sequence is TGTGCCAGCAGCTCCCCCGAGACAGGGTATTTTGGCTACACCTTC. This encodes CASSSPETGYFGYTF.